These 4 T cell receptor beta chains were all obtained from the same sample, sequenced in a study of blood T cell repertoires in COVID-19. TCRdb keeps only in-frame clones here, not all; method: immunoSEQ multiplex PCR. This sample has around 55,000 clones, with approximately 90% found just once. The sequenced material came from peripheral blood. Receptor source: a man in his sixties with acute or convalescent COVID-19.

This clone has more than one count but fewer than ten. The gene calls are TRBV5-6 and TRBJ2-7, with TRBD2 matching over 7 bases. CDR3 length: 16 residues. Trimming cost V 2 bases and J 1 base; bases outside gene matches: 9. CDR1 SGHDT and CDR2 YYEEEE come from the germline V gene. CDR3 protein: CASSLLSGKRSYEQYF. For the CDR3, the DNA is TGTGCCAGCAGCTTACTAAGCGGGAAGAGATCCTACGAGCAGTACTTC.

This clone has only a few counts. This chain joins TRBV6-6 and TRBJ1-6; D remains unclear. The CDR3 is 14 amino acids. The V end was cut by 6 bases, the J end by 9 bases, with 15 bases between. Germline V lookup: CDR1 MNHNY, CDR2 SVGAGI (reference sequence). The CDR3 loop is CASSPGPAGSPLHF. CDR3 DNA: TGTGCCAGCAGCCCCGGGCCGGCGGGTTCACCCCTCCACTTT.

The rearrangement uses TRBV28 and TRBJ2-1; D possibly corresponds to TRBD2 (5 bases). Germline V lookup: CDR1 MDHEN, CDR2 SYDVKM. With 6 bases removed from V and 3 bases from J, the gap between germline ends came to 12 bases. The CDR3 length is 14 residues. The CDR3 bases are TGTGCCAGCAGCCCGGGCGGGTACTACAATGAGCAGTTCTTC. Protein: CASSPGGYYNEQFF.

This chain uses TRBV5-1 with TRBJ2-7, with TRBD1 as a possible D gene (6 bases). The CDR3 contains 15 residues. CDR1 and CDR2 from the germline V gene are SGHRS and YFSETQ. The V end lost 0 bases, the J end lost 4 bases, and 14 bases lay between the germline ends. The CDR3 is CASSLEGHPRYEQYF. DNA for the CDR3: TGCGCCAGCAGCTTGGAGGGACACCCCAGGTACGAGCAGTACTTC.